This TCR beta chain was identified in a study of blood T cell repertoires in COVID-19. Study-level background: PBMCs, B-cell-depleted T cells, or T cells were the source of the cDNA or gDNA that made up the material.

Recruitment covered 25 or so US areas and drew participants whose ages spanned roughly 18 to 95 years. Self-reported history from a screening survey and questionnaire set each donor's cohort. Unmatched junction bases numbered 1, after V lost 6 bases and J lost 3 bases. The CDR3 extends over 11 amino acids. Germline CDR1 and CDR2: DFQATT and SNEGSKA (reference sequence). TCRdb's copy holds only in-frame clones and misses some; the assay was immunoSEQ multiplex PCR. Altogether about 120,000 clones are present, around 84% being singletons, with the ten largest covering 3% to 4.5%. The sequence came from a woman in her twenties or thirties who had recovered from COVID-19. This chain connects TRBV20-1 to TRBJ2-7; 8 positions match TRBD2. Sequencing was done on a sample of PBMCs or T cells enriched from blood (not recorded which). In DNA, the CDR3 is TGCAGTGCCGCGGGGGGCTACGAGCAGTACTTC. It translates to CSAAGGYEQYF.